This TCR beta chain was found in a study of CD8+ T cells in alopecia areata. The study's findings and limits: Clonality in lesional scalp, especially alopecia totalis/universalis, exceeded that of normal scalp. Sequences from scalp samples also cover resident alphabeta T cells of normal skin. Among patients, TCR sharing was less clear than in mice, a difference possibly due in part to HLA diversity in the patient population.

Of note for this clone: Its antigen is not known.

Sorted out of PBMCs were CD4+ T cells and CD8+ T cells. Germline V lookup: CDR1 SQVTM, CDR2 ANQGSEA. The length of the CDR3 is 16 residues. J gave up 0 bases and V 1 base, and 7 bases lay outside the gene matches. It was cDNA, reverse transcribed from extracted RNA, that served as the sequencing template. Clones were sequenced by immunoSEQ multiplex PCR, and TCRdb holds only the in-frame ones, with some missing. The sample lists about 140,000 clones, less than 65% occurring once. Source material: CD8+ T cells sorted from blood. The sequence was obtained from a human donor in good health. The chain combines TRBV29-1 with TRBJ1-1, with 8 bases matching TRBD1. This chain's CDR3 is CSVEGGTGNMNTEAFF. The CDR3 coding sequence is TGCAGCGTTGAAGGGGGGACAGGCAACATGAACACTGAAGCTTTCTTT. Using reference TRBV29-1 and TRBJ1-1 for the parts outside the CDR3, the full variable domain is SAVISQKPSRDICQRGTSLTIQCQVDSQVTMMFWYRQQPGQSLTLIATANQGSEATYESGFVIDKFPISRPNLTFSTLTVSNMSPEDSSIYLCSVEGGTGNMNTEAFFGQGTRLTVV.